The 25 T cell receptor beta chains given below trace back to one sample, sequenced in a study of shared clonotypes between healthy human individuals. Libraries were prepared by immunoSEQ multiplex PCR; TCRdb keeps only in-frame clonotypes and omits some of them. The table records 2 million to 3 million clones, 90% to 95% of them present only once. Sequencing used naive CD4+ T cells from PBMCs. Specified subset: CD45RA+ positively selected. These receptor sequences come from a man between 18 and 35 years old in good health. Some clones in this sample may be carry-over from other donors' samples.

The rearrangement joins TRBV4-2 to TRBJ2-2, with unresolved D. The V gene lost 0 bases and the J gene lost 1 base, with 3 bases spanning the gap. The germline gives CDR1 LGHNA, CDR2 YNFKEQ. The CDR3 totals 14 residues. The CDR3 protein is CASSQEENTGELFF. CDR3 nucleotides: TGTGCCAGCAGCCAAGAAGAGAACACCGGGGAGCTGTTTTTT.

CDR3 DNA sequence: TGCGCCAGCGGGGAGGGTGCAGGGGGCGGCTATGGCTACACCTTC. Residues: CASGEGAGGGYGYTF. The chain is built from TRBV5-1 and TRBJ1-2; TRBD1 agrees at 8 bases. Germline values: CDR1 SGHRS, CDR2 YFSETQ. Trimming cost V 7 bases and J 4 bases; bases outside gene matches: 12. The CDR3 covers 15 residues.

The V call is TRBV6-6, the J call TRBJ2-1; the D gene is possibly TRBD1 (6 bases). The CDR3 contains 14 residues. Germline CDR1 reads MNHNY; CDR2 reads SVGAGI (reference sequence). V was shortened by 11 bases and J by 3 bases, with 17 bases between the two germline ends. This CDR3 is CAHAAGTIYNEQFF. CDR3 in DNA: TGTGCCCACGCGGCCGGGACAATCTACAATGAGCAGTTCTTC.

This chain connects TRBV5-1 to TRBJ2-1, with D perhaps matching TRBD1 (5 bases). V gave up 4 bases and J gave up 0 bases, with 11 bases separating them. Germline loops: CDR1 SGHRS, CDR2 YFSETQ. The CDR3 spans 15 residues. Here the CDR3 reads CASSPDTSSYNEQFF. The CDR3, as DNA: TGCGCCAGCAGCCCGGACACGAGCTCCTACAATGAGCAGTTCTTC. The full variable domain, completed using reference TRBV5-1 and TRBJ2-1, is KAGVTQTPRYLIKTRGQQVTLSCSPISGHRSVSWYQQTPGQGLQFLFEYFSETQRNKGNFPGRFSGRQFSNSRSEMNVSTLELGDSALYLCASSPDTSSYNEQFFGPGTRLTVL.

The chain carries TRBV2 and TRBJ1-1; possible D gene TRBD1, 5 bases. CDR3 length: 13 amino acids. V gave up 6 bases and J gave up 5 bases, with 13 bases separating them. Germline values: CDR1 SNHLY, CDR2 FYNNEI. In DNA form, the CDR3 reads TGTGCCAGCAGACGAGGGGAACGAACTGAAGCTTTCTTT. This sequence encodes CASRRGERTEAFF.

Comments on this clone: The sample contains more than one DNA sequence encoding this CDR3. The rearrangement joins TRBV7-3 to TRBJ1-1; no reliable D call. The CDR3 is 13 amino acids. Germline loops: CDR1 SGHTA, CDR2 FQGTGA. V was clipped by 3 bases and J by 3 bases, with 8 bases between them. In DNA, the CDR3 is TGTGCCAGCAGCTTTTCTGGGGACACTGAAGCTTTCTTT. Translation gives CASSFSGDTEAFF.

CDR3 protein: CAWEKVSGLDGYTF. CDR3 DNA: TGTGCCTGGGAAAAAGTATCGGGTTTGGATGGCTACACCTTC. V is TRBV30 and J is TRBJ1-2, with D uncertain. CDR3 length: 14 amino acids. Germline V gives CDR1 GTSNPN, CDR2 SVGIG (reference sequence). Trimming took off 5 bases at V and 6 bases at J, with 19 bases between the two ends.

The genes are TRBV28 and TRBJ1-5, with D uncertain. Germline CDR1 is MDHEN and CDR2 is SYDVKM. The length of the CDR3 is 14 residues. Deletions cut 5 bases from V and 7 bases from J, with 15 bases between. The CDR3 is CASSTTAGAQPQHF. The CDR3 nucleotides are TGTGCCAGCAGTACCACCGCAGGTGCCCAGCCCCAGCATTTT.

V and J are TRBV9 and TRBJ2-7, with D perhaps TRBD1 (6 bases). V shed 3 bases and J shed 1 base, with 14 bases lying between them. The CDR3 is made up of 15 amino acids. CDR1 SGDLS and CDR2 YYNGEE come from the germline V gene. The CDR3 region is CASSAGTGWSYEQYF. In nucleotides, the CDR3 is TGTGCCAGCAGCGCAGGCACAGGGTGGTCCTACGAGCAGTACTTC.

This clone was observed a single time. The V call is TRBV7-2, the J call TRBJ2-7, with 10 positions matching TRBD2. V trimming: 4 bases; J trimming: 2 bases; junction bases outside the gene matches: 5. In germline, CDR1 is SGHTA, CDR2 FQGNSA. This CDR3 comprises 15 residues. CDR3 in amino acids: CASSSIAGGAYEQYF. The CDR3 DNA reads as TGTGCCAGCAGCTCGATAGCGGGGGGTGCCTACGAGCAGTACTTC.

To note about this clone: At the DNA level, this CDR3 is encoded by other sequences in the same sample as well. The chain employs TRBV28 and TRBJ1-2; D gene ambiguous. The V and J ends lost 2 bases and 4 bases respectively, with 8 bases between them. The germline V gene encodes CDR1 MDHEN and CDR2 SYDVKM. The CDR3 has 13 amino acids. CDR3 sequence: CASSLRQPYGYTF. CDR3 coding DNA: TGTGCCAGCAGTTTAAGGCAGCCCTATGGCTACACCTTC.

The chain couples TRBV5-3 to TRBJ2-7, with TRBD2 identical over 7 bases. TRBV5-3 counts as an open reading frame of uncertain function. This CDR3 comprises 13 residues. The V segment lost 0 bases and the J segment 6 bases; nucleotides outside the gene matches: 3. The CDR3 protein is CARSLVGRSEQYF. The CDR3 DNA is TGTGCCAGAAGCTTGGTCGGGAGGAGCGAGCAGTACTTC.

The chain couples TRBV11-2 to TRBJ2-2; D is unresolved. V lost 4 bases and J lost 1, with 13 bases in between. Germline CDR1 is SGHAT and CDR2 is FQNNGV. The CDR3 totals 16 residues. CDR3 region: CASSSPLQKNTGELFF. For the CDR3, the DNA is TGTGCCAGCAGCTCCCCCCTACAGAAGAACACCGGGGAGCTGTTTTTT.

The chain uses TRBV28 and TRBJ1-2; D might be TRBD1 (5 bases). Germline V gene lookup returns CDR1 MDHEN and CDR2 SYDVKM. Trimming left V 5 bases short and J 5 bases short, with 21 bases between. CDR3 length: 16 amino acids. The CDR3 protein is CASSPNGPGPLYGYTF. Written as DNA, the CDR3 is TGTGCCAGCAGTCCTAATGGGCCAGGGCCCCTTTATGGCTACACCTTC.

V is TRBV6-1 and J is TRBJ2-3; D unclear. Trimming left V 3 bases short and J 0 bases short, with 10 bases between. Germline-derived CDR1 and CDR2 are MNHNS and SASEGT. The CDR3 runs to 15 residues. The CDR3, as DNA: TGTGCCAGCAGTGAGTCCAGCCATAGCACAGATACGCAGTATTTT. Its translation is CASSESSHSTDTQYF.

This sequence joins TRBV7-3 and TRBJ2-1; TRBD2 matches at 7 bases. The CDR3 extends over 13 amino acids. CDR1 SGHTA and CDR2 FQGTGA come from the germline V gene. The V segment lost 5 bases and the J segment 10 bases; nucleotides outside the gene matches: 8. This chain's CDR3 is CASSPRLAAEQFF. Here the CDR3 DNA reads TGTGCCAGCAGCCCCCGACTAGCCGCCGAGCAGTTCTTC.

A remark on this clone: Other DNA variants within this sample encode the same CDR3. The V gene is TRBV28, the J gene TRBJ1-3; D unresolved. The germline V gene has CDR1 MDHEN and CDR2 SYDVKM. V was cut by 1 base and J by 4 bases, with 5 bases left in between. This CDR3 contains 13 residues. The DNA of the CDR3 is TGTGCCAGCAGTTTATTCCGAGGAAACACCATATATTTT. Translating gives CASSLFRGNTIYF.

This chain connects TRBV4-2 to TRBJ2-5; D is unclear. Trimming removed 0 bases at V and 2 bases at J, with 7 bases between. CDR3 size: 14 residues. Germline V gene lookup returns CDR1 LGHNA and CDR2 YNFKEQ. The CDR3 protein is CASSQDRRQETQYF. The CDR3 DNA reads TGTGCCAGCAGCCAAGATAGGCGGCAAGAGACCCAGTACTTC.

The genes are TRBV28 and TRBJ2-5; 16 bases are a match to TRBD2. V lost 6 bases to trimming and J lost 6 bases; unmatched junction nucleotides: 13. Looked up from germline, CDR1 is MDHEN and CDR2 is SYDVKM. The CDR3 runs 18 residues. CDR3 nucleotide sequence: TGTGCCAGCAGCCTCTCAGGGACTAGCGGGAGGGCCGGTAAGACCCAGTACTTC. Translation gives CASSLSGTSGRAGKTQYF. Full variable domain (outside the CDR3, taken from reference TRBV28 and TRBJ2-5): DVKVTQSSRYLVKRTGEKVFLECVQDMDHENMFWYRQDPGLGLRLIYFSYDVKMKEKGDIPEGYSVSREKKERFSLILESASTNQTSMYLCASSLSGTSGRAGKTQYFGPGTRLLVL.

The chain combines TRBV30 with TRBJ1-3, with D possibly being TRBD1 (5 bases). Trimming removed 5 bases at V and 2 bases at J, with 7 bases between. CDR3 length equals 12 residues. The germline V gene has CDR1 GTSNPN and CDR2 SVGIG (reference sequence). The CDR3 loop is CAWETAGNTIYF. CDR3 DNA sequence: TGTGCCTGGGAGACAGCTGGAAACACCATATATTTT.

The V call is TRBV7-2, the J call TRBJ1-2; weak D call: TRBD1 (6 bases). The CDR3 extends over 15 amino acids. Trimming removed 5 bases at V and 4 bases at J, with 17 bases between. Germline assignment: CDR1 SGHTA and CDR2 FQGNSA. CDR3 nucleotides: TGTGCCAGCAGCGCTTCCAGGGGACCATTCTATGGCTACACCTTC. Its protein is CASSASRGPFYGYTF.

The J gene is TRBJ2-1, the V gene TRBV6-6, with no clear D. The CDR3 contains 12 residues. Germline V gene lookup returns CDR1 MNHNY and CDR2 SVGAGI (reference sequence). Deletions cut 6 bases from V and 6 bases from J, with 9 bases between. The CDR3 loop reads CASRRTGNEQFF. CDR3 bases: TGTGCCAGCAGGCGGACCGGCAATGAGCAGTTCTTC.

This sequence joins TRBV5-1 and TRBJ2-1; 11 bases match TRBD2. The CDR3 contains 16 residues. The J segment lost 6 bases and the V segment lost 2 bases, leaving 7 bases of the junction unmatched. Germline V gene sequence: CDR1 SGHRS, CDR2 YFSETQ. The CDR3 DNA follows: TGCGCCAGCAGCTTAGGTTCACTAGCGGGAGCCAATGAGCAGTTCTTC. Translation: CASSLGSLAGANEQFF. The full variable domain, its missing parts supplied by reference TRBV5-1 and TRBJ2-1, is KAGVTQTPRYLIKTRGQQVTLSCSPISGHRSVSWYQQTPGQGLQFLFEYFSETQRNKGNFPGRFSGRQFSNSRSEMNVSTLELGDSALYLCASSLGSLAGANEQFFGPGTRLTVL.

The V and J genes are TRBV9 and TRBJ2-7; D may be TRBD2 (5 bases). CDR1 and CDR2 (germline): SGDLS, YYNGEE. V lost 3 bases and J 1 base, leaving 11 bases between the germline ends. The CDR3 has 14 amino acids. The CDR3 bases are TGTGCCAGCAGCGAAAATAGCGCATCCTACGAGCAGTACTTC. Protein product: CASSENSASYEQYF.

V is TRBV5-1 and J is TRBJ1-2; D uncertain. V lost 5 bases to trimming and J lost 4 bases, with 12 bases between them. CDR1 is SGHRS and CDR2 is YFSETQ in the germline V gene. This CDR3 comprises 13 residues. CDR3 amino acids: CASRTEGSYGYTF. CDR3 DNA: TGCGCCAGCAGGACCGAAGGGAGCTATGGCTACACCTTC. The entire variable domain, with the rest obtained from reference TRBV5-1 and TRBJ1-2, is as follows: KAGVTQTPRYLIKTRGQQVTLSCSPISGHRSVSWYQQTPGQGLQFLFEYFSETQRNKGNFPGRFSGRQFSNSRSEMNVSTLELGDSALYLCASRTEGSYGYTFGSGTRLTVV.